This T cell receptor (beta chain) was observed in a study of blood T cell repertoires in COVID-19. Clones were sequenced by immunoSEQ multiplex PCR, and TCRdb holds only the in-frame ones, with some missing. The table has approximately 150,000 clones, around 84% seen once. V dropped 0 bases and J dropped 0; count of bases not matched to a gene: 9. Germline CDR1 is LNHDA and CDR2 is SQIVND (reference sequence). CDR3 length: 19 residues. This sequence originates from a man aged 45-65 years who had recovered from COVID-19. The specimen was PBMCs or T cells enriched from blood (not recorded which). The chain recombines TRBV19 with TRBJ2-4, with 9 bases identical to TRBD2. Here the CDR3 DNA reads TGTGCCAGTAGTATAGATAGCGGGGGAGGCGGTCTAGCCAAAAACATTCAGTACTTC. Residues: CASSIDSGGGGLAKNIQYF.